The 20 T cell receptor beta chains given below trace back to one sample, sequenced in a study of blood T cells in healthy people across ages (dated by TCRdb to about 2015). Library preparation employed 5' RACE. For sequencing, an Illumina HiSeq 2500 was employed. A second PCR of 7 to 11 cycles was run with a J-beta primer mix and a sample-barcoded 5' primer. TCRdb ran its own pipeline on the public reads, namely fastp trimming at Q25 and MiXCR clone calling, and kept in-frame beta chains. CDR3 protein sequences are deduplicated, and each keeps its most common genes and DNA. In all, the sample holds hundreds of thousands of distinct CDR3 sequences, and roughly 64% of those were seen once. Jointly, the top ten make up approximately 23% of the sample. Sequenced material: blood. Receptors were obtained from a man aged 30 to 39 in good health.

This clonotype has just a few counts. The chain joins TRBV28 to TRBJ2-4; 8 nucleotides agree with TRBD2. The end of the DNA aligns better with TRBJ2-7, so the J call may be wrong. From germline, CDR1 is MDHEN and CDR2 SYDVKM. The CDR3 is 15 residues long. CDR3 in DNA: TGTGCCAGCAGTTTAGGAGCTAGCGGGCTCTACGAGCAGTACTTC. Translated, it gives CASSLGASGLYEQYF.

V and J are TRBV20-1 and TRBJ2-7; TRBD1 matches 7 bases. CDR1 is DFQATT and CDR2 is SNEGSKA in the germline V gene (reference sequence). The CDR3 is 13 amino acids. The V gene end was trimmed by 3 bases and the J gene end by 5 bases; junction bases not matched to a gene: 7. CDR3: CSASGAQGNEQYF. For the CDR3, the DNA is TGCAGTGCTAGTGGTGCACAGGGGAACGAGCAGTACTTC.

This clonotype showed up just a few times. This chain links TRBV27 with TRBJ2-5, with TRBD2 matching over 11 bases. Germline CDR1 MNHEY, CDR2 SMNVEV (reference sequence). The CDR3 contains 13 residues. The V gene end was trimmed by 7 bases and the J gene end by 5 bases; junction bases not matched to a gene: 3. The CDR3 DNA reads TGTGCCAGCAAACTAGCGGGGGCTGAGACCCAGTACTTC. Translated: CASKLAGAETQYF.

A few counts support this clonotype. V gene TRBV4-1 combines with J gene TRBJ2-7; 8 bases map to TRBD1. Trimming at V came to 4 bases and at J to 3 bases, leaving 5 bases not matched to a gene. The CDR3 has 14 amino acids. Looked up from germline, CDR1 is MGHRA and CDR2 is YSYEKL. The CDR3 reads CASSPLGTGYEQYF. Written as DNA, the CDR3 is TGCGCCAGCAGCCCACTGGGGACAGGCTACGAGCAGTACTTC.

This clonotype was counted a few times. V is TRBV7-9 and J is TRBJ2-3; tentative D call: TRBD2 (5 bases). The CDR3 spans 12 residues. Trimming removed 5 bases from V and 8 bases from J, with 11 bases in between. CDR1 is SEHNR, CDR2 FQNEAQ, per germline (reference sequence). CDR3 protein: CASSPLAFTQYF. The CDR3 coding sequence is TGTGCCAGCAGCCCTTTAGCGTTTACGCAGTATTTT.

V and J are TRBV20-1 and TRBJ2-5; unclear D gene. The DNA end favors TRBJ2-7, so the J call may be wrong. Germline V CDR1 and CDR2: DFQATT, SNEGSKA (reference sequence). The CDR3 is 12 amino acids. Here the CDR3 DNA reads TGCAGTGCTCTCCGCGAACAATACGAGCAGTACTTC. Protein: CSALREQYEQYF.

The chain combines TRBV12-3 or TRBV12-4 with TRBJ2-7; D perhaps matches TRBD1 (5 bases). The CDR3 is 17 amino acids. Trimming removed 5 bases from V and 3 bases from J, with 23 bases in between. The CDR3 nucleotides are TGTGCCAGCAGTATCTTAGTGAGACAGAGACGATACTACGAGCAGTACTTC. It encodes CASSILVRQRRYYEQYF.

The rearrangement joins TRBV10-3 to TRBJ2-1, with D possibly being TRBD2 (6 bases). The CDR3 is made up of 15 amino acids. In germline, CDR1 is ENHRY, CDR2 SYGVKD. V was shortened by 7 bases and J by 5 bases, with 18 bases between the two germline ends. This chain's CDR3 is CAITENPGEDNEQFF. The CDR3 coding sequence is TGTGCCATCACCGAAAACCCGGGAGAGGACAATGAGCAGTTCTTC.

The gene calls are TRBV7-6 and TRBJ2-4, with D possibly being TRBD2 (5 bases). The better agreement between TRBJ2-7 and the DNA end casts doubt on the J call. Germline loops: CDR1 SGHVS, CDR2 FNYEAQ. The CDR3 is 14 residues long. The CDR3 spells CASSLAAVTYEQYF. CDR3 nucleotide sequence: TGTGCCAGCAGCTTAGCAGCGGTCACCTACGAGCAGTACTTC.

The CDR3 nucleotides read TGCAGCGTTGAATCGGGACAGGGGAGAGAGACCCAGTACTTC. It yields the protein CSVESGQGRETQYF. The rearrangement joins TRBV29-1 to TRBJ2-5, with 10 positions matching TRBD1. CDR1 is SQVTM and CDR2 is ANQGSEA in the germline V gene. J lost 4 bases, V lost 2 bases, and 4 bases had no gene match. The CDR3 runs 14 residues.

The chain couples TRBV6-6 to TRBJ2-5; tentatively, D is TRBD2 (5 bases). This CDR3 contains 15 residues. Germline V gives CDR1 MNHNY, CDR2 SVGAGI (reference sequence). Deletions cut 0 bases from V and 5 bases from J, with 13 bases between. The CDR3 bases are TGTGCCAGCAGTTACTCGAAGGGCGGGCGGGAGACCCAGTACTTC. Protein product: CASSYSKGGRETQYF.

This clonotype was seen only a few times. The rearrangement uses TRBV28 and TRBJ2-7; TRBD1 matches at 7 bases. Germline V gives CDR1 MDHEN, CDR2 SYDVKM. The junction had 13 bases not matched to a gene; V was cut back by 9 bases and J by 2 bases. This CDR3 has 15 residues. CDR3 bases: TGTGCCAGTACATCGGACAGGCGCCGCCCCTACGAGCAGTACTTC. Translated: CASTSDRRRPYEQYF. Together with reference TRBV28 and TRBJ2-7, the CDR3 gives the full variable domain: DVKVTQSSRYLVKRTGEKVFLECVQDMDHENMFWYRQDPGLGLRLIYFSYDVKMKEKGDIPEGYSVSREKKERFSLILESASTNQTSMYLCASTSDRRRPYEQYFGPGTRLTVT.

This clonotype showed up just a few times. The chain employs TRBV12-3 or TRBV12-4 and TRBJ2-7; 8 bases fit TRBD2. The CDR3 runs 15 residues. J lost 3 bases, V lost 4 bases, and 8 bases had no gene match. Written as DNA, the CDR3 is TGTGCCAGCAGTTCATCGGCGGGGGGATTCTACGAGCAGTACTTC. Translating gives CASSSSAGGFYEQYF.

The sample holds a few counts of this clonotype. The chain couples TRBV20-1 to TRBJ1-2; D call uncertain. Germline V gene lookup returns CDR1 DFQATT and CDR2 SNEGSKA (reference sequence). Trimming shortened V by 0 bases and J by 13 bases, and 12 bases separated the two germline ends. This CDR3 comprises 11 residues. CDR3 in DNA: TGCAGTGCTAGAGAGACTGAGGCTCCCACCTTC. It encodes CSARETEAPTF.

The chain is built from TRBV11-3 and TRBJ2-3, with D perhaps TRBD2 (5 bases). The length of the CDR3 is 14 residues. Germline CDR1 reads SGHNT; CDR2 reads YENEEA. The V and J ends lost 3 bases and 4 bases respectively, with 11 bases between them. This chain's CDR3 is CASSLGDPPDTQYF. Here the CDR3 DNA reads TGTGCCAGCAGCTTGGGAGACCCGCCAGATACGCAGTATTTT.

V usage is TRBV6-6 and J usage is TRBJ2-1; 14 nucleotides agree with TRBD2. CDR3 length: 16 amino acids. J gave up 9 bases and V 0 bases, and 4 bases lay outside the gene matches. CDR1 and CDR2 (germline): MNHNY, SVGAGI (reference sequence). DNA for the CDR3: TGTGCCAGCAGTTACTCGAGGACTAGCGGGGGGTTTGAGCAGTTCTTC. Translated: CASSYSRTSGGFEQFF.

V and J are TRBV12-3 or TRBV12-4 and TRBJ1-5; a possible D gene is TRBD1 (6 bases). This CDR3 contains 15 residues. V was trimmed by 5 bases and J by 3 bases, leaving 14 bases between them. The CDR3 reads CASSPNRDFNQPQHF. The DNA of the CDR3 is TGTGCCAGCAGTCCTAACAGGGACTTCAATCAGCCCCAGCATTTT.

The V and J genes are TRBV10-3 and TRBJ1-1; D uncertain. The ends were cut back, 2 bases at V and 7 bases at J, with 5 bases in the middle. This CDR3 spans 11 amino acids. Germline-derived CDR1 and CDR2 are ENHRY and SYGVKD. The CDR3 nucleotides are TGTGCCATCAGTGAGAAGGGTGAAGCTTTCTTT. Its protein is CAISEKGEAFF.

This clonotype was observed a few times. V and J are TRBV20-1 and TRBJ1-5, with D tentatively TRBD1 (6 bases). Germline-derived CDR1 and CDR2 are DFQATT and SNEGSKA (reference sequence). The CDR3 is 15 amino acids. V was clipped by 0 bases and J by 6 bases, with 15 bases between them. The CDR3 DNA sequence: TGCAGTGCTAGAGATCGCACCAGGGGAGGTCAGCCCCAGCATTTT. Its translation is CSARDRTRGGQPQHF.

CDR3 protein: CASSPSPVAGAQEQYF. CDR3 nucleotide sequence: TGTGCCAGCAGTCCATCCCCCGTGGCGGGAGCCCAGGAGCAGTACTTC. This chain connects TRBV28 to TRBJ2-5, with 7 positions matching TRBD2. The trim removed 5 bases at V and 11 bases at J, leaving 20 bases unmatched. The germline V gene encodes CDR1 MDHEN and CDR2 SYDVKM. The CDR3 has 16 residues.